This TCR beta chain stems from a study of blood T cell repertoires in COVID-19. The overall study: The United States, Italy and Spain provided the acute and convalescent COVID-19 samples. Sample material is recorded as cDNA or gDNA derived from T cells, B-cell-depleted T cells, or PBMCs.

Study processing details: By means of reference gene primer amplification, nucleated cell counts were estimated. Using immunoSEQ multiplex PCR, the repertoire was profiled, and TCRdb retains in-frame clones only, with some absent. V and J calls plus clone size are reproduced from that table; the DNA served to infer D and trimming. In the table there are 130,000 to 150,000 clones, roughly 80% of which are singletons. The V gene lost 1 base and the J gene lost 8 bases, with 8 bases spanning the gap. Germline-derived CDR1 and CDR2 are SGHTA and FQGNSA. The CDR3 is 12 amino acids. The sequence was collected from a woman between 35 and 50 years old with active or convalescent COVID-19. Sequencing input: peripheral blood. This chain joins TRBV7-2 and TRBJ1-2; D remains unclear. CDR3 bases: TGTGCCAGCAGCTTAGGTGTGGGCGGCTACACCTTC. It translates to CASSLGVGGYTF.